The 28 T cell receptor beta chains listed next were all sequenced from one sample in a study of technical replicates of blood from a few donors. The protocol was immunoSEQ multiplex PCR, while the TCRdb copy is restricted to in-frame clones and leaves out a portion. This sample yields around 80,000 clones, of which approximately 89% are seen a single time; under 0.5% belongs to the top ten. The sequenced sample was T cells isolated from PBMCs. All receptors derive from a human donor in good health.

This chain uses TRBV19 with TRBJ2-3; 9 bases match TRBD1. This CDR3 has 16 residues. V dropped 3 bases and J dropped 3; count of bases not matched to a gene: 7. Germline CDR1 reads LNHDA; CDR2 reads SQIVND (reference sequence). This CDR3 is CASSISNRGRTDTQYF. For the CDR3, the DNA is TGTGCCAGTAGTATTAGCAACAGGGGGCGGACAGATACGCAGTATTTT.

The rearrangement joins TRBV20-1 to TRBJ1-2; D is unclear. Trimming stripped 3 bases from V and 6 bases from J, with 8 bases between. CDR1 DFQATT and CDR2 SNEGSKA come from the germline V gene (reference sequence). The CDR3 extends over 11 amino acids. This chain's CDR3 is CSARRSDGYTF. Written as DNA, the CDR3 is TGCAGTGCTAGGAGGAGCGATGGCTACACCTTC.

The gene calls are TRBV5-1 and TRBJ2-5; D might be TRBD1 (6 bases). V dropped 6 bases and J dropped 3 bases, with 15 bases sitting between them. The CDR3 totals 14 residues. Germline V gene lookup returns CDR1 SGHRS and CDR2 YFSETQ. CDR3 nucleotides: TGCGCCAGCACCCTTACACAGGGTGAAGAGACCCAGTACTTC. It translates to CASTLTQGEETQYF.

The chain combines TRBV7-6 with TRBJ2-7; no clear D gene. This CDR3 has 14 residues. The V gene lost 5 bases and the J gene lost 3 bases, with 14 bases spanning the gap. Looked up from germline, CDR1 is SGHVS and CDR2 is FNYEAQ. The CDR3 DNA is TGTGCCAGCAGCCGCGACGAGGTGGGCTACGAGCAGTACTTC. Encoded protein: CASSRDEVGYEQYF.

The V and J genes are TRBV6-5 and TRBJ2-7; unclear D gene. The germline gives CDR1 MNHEY, CDR2 SVGAGI. Trimming took off 2 bases at V and 6 bases at J, with 5 bases between the two ends. This CDR3 is 11 amino acids long. CDR3 coding DNA: TGTGCCAGCAGTTACGGAGCCGAGCAGTACTTC. Protein sequence: CASSYGAEQYF.

The CDR3 sequence: CASSEQAVLYNEQFF. The CDR3 DNA follows: TGTGCCAGCAGTGAACAAGCGGTGCTCTACAATGAGCAGTTCTTC. The chain couples TRBV25-1 to TRBJ2-1; possibly TRBD2 for D (5 bases). The CDR3 totals 15 residues. Deletions cut 2 bases from V and 3 bases from J, with 11 bases between. Germline V gene lookup returns CDR1 MGHDK and CDR2 SYGVNS.

The chain combines TRBV6-6 with TRBJ2-1; tentatively, D is TRBD2 (5 bases). Germline V gene lookup returns CDR1 MNHNY and CDR2 SVGAGI (reference sequence). Trimming removed 2 bases from V and 3 bases from J, with 14 bases in between. The CDR3 totals 16 residues. CDR3 in amino acids: CASSYRRSYLYNEQFF. The CDR3 DNA sequence: TGTGCCAGCAGTTACAGGAGGTCATACCTCTACAATGAGCAGTTCTTC.

This chain uses TRBV5-4 with TRBJ1-3, with D hard to call. V lost 0 bases, J lost 4 bases, and 5 bases lay in between. Germline loops: CDR1 SGHNT, CDR2 YYREEE (reference sequence). CDR3 size: 13 residues. This CDR3 is CASSLALGNTIYF. In DNA, the CDR3 is TGTGCCAGCAGCTTGGCTTTGGGAAACACCATATATTTT.

This chain uses TRBV6-5 with TRBJ2-7; TRBD2 matches 12 bases. The CDR3 is 15 amino acids. Germline CDR1 and CDR2: MNHEY and SVGAGI. The J segment lost 11 bases and the V segment lost 6 bases, leaving 14 bases of the junction unmatched. DNA for the CDR3: TGTGCCAGCAGCAGACAACCTAGACTAGCGGGAGAGGAGTACTTC. It translates to CASSRQPRLAGEEYF.

The rearrangement uses TRBV27 and TRBJ2-2, with TRBD1 matching 8 bases. CDR3 length equals 14 residues. J gave up 6 bases and V 5 bases, and 5 bases lay outside the gene matches. Germline values: CDR1 MNHEY, CDR2 SMNVEV (reference sequence). In nucleotides, the CDR3 is TGTGCCAGCAGTCCAGAGACAGGGGCCGGGGAGCTGTTTTTT. Amino acids: CASSPETGAGELFF.

This clone was detected once. V and J are TRBV7-9 and TRBJ1-5, with D perhaps matching TRBD1 (6 bases). The CDR3 consists of 16 residues. V shed 4 bases and J shed 1 base, with 14 bases lying between them. Germline CDR1 reads SEHNR; CDR2 reads FQNEAQ (reference sequence). CDR3 sequence reads: CASSSEGGLSNQPQHF. CDR3 in DNA: TGTGCCAGCAGCTCAGAAGGGGGTTTAAGCAATCAGCCCCAGCATTTT.

V is TRBV7-9 and J is TRBJ1-2; 9 nucleotides agree with TRBD1. The germline V gene encodes CDR1 SEHNR and CDR2 FQNEAQ (reference sequence). The V gene end was trimmed by 5 bases and the J gene end by 3 bases; junction bases not matched to a gene: 7. The CDR3 totals 15 residues. The CDR3 DNA follows: TGTGCCAGCAGCCCATCCCGGGACAGGGACTATGGCTACACCTTC. This gives the protein CASSPSRDRDYGYTF.

The rearrangement uses TRBV7-9 and TRBJ1-2; 8 positions agree with TRBD1. This CDR3 comprises 19 residues. V lost 4 bases, J lost 5 bases, and 21 bases stayed unmatched. Per the germline V gene, CDR1 is SEHNR and CDR2 is FQNEAQ (reference sequence). The CDR3 DNA reads as TGTGCCAGCAGCTCCCCGGCCACCAGACAGGGGCCGAGGGGGTATGGCTACACCTTC. Its protein is CASSSPATRQGPRGYGYTF.

There are a few counts of this clone. J is TRBJ2-2 and V is TRBV30; TRBD1 matches 8 bases. J was trimmed by 6 bases and V by 8 bases; bases with no gene match: 8. The germline CDR1 and CDR2 sequences are GTSNPN and SVGIG (reference sequence). The CDR3 contains 13 residues. Here the CDR3 DNA reads TGTGCCCTTCGACAGGGGTCCGCCGGGGAGCTGTTTTTT. Translation: CALRQGSAGELFF. The full variable domain, rest sourced from reference TRBV30 and TRBJ2-2, is SQTIHQWPATLVQPVGSPLSLECTVEGTSNPNLYWYRQAAGRGLQLLFYSVGIGQISSEVPQNLSASRPQDRQFILSSKKLLLSDSGFYLCALRQGSAGELFFGEGSRLTVL.

The chain carries TRBV19 and TRBJ2-1, with D possibly matching TRBD2 (5 bases). V was clipped by 5 bases and J by 5 bases, with 10 bases between them. CDR1 is LNHDA, CDR2 SQIVND, per germline (reference sequence). CDR3 length equals 13 residues. The CDR3 region has the DNA TGTGCCAGTAGTGGTAGCGCCCACAATGAGCAGTTCTTC. Amino acid sequence: CASSGSAHNEQFF.

The V gene is TRBV4-1, the J gene TRBJ2-7; D ambiguous. Germline CDR1 reads MGHRA; CDR2 reads YSYEKL. The V and J ends lost 0 bases and 5 bases respectively, with 8 bases between them. The length of the CDR3 is 13 residues. CDR3: CASSQDPSDEQYF. The DNA of the CDR3 is TGCGCCAGCAGCCAAGATCCTTCAGACGAGCAGTACTTC.

The CDR3 DNA reads as TGTGCCAGCAGCCTAACCGGGACAGTGACGCATGAAGCTTTCTTT. Its translation is CASSLTGTVTHEAFF. The rearrangement links TRBV11-3 to TRBJ1-1; 7 bases fit TRBD1. J lost 7 bases, V lost 5 bases, and 13 bases had no gene match. Germline CDR1 and CDR2: SGHNT and YENEEA. This CDR3 spans 15 amino acids.

This clone was picked up one time. The V gene is TRBV15, the J gene TRBJ2-3, with D possibly matching TRBD2 (5 bases). Germline CDR1 is LNHNV and CDR2 is YYDKDF (reference sequence). Trimming cost V 5 bases and J 5 bases, with 5 bases left between them. CDR3 length equals 11 residues. DNA of the CDR3: TGTGCCACCAGCCGGGGAGATACGCAGTATTTT. Encoded protein: CATSRGDTQYF. The full variable domain, its missing parts supplied by reference TRBV15 and TRBJ2-3, is DAMVIQNPRYQVTQFGKPVTLSCSQTLNHNVMYWYQQKSSQAPKLLFHYYDKDFNNEADTPDNFQSRRPNTSFCFLDIRSPGLGDTAMYLCATSRGDTQYFGPGTRLTVL.

This clone was seen once. V gene TRBV19 combines with J gene TRBJ2-1, with 8 nucleotides matching TRBD2. The CDR3 has 14 residues. With V trimmed by 5 bases and J by 1 base, 1 base remained unmatched. The germline V gene has CDR1 LNHDA and CDR2 SQIVND (reference sequence). The CDR3 sequence: CASSREGSYNEQFF. As DNA, the CDR3 is TGTGCCAGTAGTCGGGAGGGATCCTACAATGAGCAGTTCTTC.

This chain uses TRBV9 with TRBJ2-7, with a tentative D call TRBD1 (7 bases). Trimming cost V 0 bases and J 5 bases, with 12 bases left between them. The CDR3 is made up of 14 amino acids. Germline CDR1 SGDLS, CDR2 YYNGEE. For the CDR3, the DNA is TGTGCCAGCAGCGTAGTAGACAGGGAGGACGAGCAGTACTTC. It translates to CASSVVDREDEQYF.

This chain links TRBV6-1 with TRBJ2-4; D is possibly TRBD1 (5 bases). The CDR3 runs to 15 residues. V was cut by 3 bases and J by 0 bases, with 9 bases left in between. Per germline, CDR1 MNHNS and CDR2 SASEGT. The CDR3 nucleotides are TGTGCCAGCAGTGACCAGGGCCTAGCCAAAAACATTCAGTACTTC. Its protein product is CASSDQGLAKNIQYF.

This CDR3 reads CASSVGIEGANTEAFF. CDR3 in DNA: TGTGCCAGCAGCGTAGGTATTGAGGGGGCGAACACTGAAGCTTTCTTT. The chain employs TRBV9 and TRBJ1-1; 7 bases map to TRBD1. The CDR3 contains 16 residues. Trimming at V came to 0 bases and at J to 1 base, leaving 6 bases not matched to a gene. Germline V gene lookup returns CDR1 SGDLS and CDR2 YYNGEE. Full variable domain (rest looked up from reference TRBV9 and TRBJ1-1): DSGVTQTPKHLITATGQRVTLRCSPRSGDLSVYWYQQSLDQGLQFLIQYYNGEERAKGNILERFSAQQFPDLHSELNLSSLELGDSALYFCASSVGIEGANTEAFFGQGTRLTVV.

The rearrangement uses TRBV4-1 and TRBJ2-3; TRBD2 matches at 13 bases. Germline CDR1 MGHRA, CDR2 YSYEKL. Trimming removed 6 bases from V and 2 bases from J; junction bases left unmatched: 8. The CDR3 runs 17 residues. The CDR3 DNA is TGCGCCAGCAGTCCACTGGGACTAGCGGGACCCACAGATACGCAGTATTTT. Translated, it gives CASSPLGLAGPTDTQYF.

This clone was counted a single time. The chain joins TRBV28 to TRBJ1-1; 7 bases agree with TRBD1. CDR1 is MDHEN, CDR2 SYDVKM, per germline. CDR3 size: 15 residues. Germline trimming cut 5 bases from V and 2 bases from J; bases unmatched to any gene: 8. CDR3 residues: CASSHRGTGNTEAFF. In DNA form, the CDR3 reads TGTGCCAGCAGTCACAGGGGCACAGGAAACACTGAAGCTTTCTTT.

The chain combines TRBV5-1 with TRBJ2-1; possibly TRBD1 for D (6 bases). CDR1 is SGHRS, CDR2 YFSETQ, per germline. Trimming left V 9 bases short and J 2 bases short, with 15 bases between. The CDR3 contains 14 residues. The CDR3 sequence is CATYPDRTYNEQFF. The CDR3 DNA sequence: TGCGCCACCTACCCCGACAGGACCTACAATGAGCAGTTCTTC.

V usage is TRBV10-1 and J usage is TRBJ2-3, with D uncertain. In germline, CDR1 is WNHNN, CDR2 SYGVQD (reference sequence). V dropped 6 bases and J dropped 5 bases, with 12 bases sitting between them. The CDR3 loop spans 13 amino acids. Written as DNA, the CDR3 is TGCGCCAGCAGGCGAAGCGTTGGAGATACGCAGTATTTT. As protein: CASRRSVGDTQYF.

Written as DNA, the CDR3 is TGTGCCAGCATCCAATATTCCGGGACAGGCATGAACACTGAAGCTTTCTTT. It translates to CASIQYSGTGMNTEAFF. The chain recombines TRBV27 with TRBJ1-1; 8 bases map to TRBD1. The CDR3 is made up of 17 amino acids. Per the germline V gene, CDR1 is MNHEY and CDR2 is SMNVEV (reference sequence). V trimming: 7 bases; J trimming: 0 bases; junction bases outside the gene matches: 13.

This sequence joins TRBV6-5 and TRBJ2-6, with unresolved D. The germline CDR1 and CDR2 sequences are MNHEY and SVGAGI. CDR3 length: 15 amino acids. The ends were cut back, 2 bases at V and 3 bases at J, with 8 bases in the middle. Here the CDR3 DNA reads TGTGCCAGCAGTTACACCGCGCTTGGGGCCAACGTCCTGACTTTC. Residues: CASSYTALGANVLTF.